Listed below are T cell receptor beta chains from one sample, sequenced in a study of CD8+ T cells in alopecia areata. The data were produced by immunoSEQ multiplex PCR, yet TCRdb's version contains in-frame clones alone and is incomplete. The sample shows approximately 210,000 clones, approximately 45% of them seen only once. This sample comprised CD4+ T cells sorted from blood, obtained at approximately week 36, from a patient treated with tofacitinib. The receptors were sampled from a human donor with alopecia areata. CDR3s include the opening cysteine and the closing phenylalanine or tryptophan. The D gene is left open where the match is weak. Clone size is stated in some rows and not others, as once, few, many or a class when expanded.

J gene	clone size	D gene	V gene	CDR3 DNA	CDR3 protein
TRBJ2-5	few	.	TRBV7-9	TGTGCCAGCAGTAAACTCTCCTGGGGGCAAGAGACCCAGTACTTC	CASSKLSWGQETQYF
TRBJ2-1	.	.	TRBV6-1	TGTGCCAGCAGTGAAACGAGGGCAGACAATGAGCAGTTCTTC	CASSETRADNEQFF
TRBJ2-2	.	.	TRBV30	TGTGCCTGGGCCGGGACTCCAGCCACCGGGGAGCTGTTTTTT	CAWAGTPATGELFF
TRBJ1-1	once	.	TRBV7-7	TGTGCTAGCAGCTTAGCACAAGGCACTGAAGCTTTCTTT	CASSLAQGTEAFF
TRBJ2-4	many	.	TRBV7-9	TGTGCCAGCCAGACCCTATCGGGTTACATTCAGTACTTC	CASQTLSGYIQYF
TRBJ1-1	.	.	TRBV5-8	TGTGCCAGCAGCCTCCGGACCGTGAACACTGAAGCTTTCTTT	CASSLRTVNTEAFF
TRBJ2-3	.	.	TRBV5-1	TGCGCCAGCAGCTTGAGAACAGCCCCCACAGATACGCAGTATTTT	CASSLRTAPTDTQYF
TRBJ2-7	.	.	TRBV4-1	TGCGCCAGCAGCCACCCGGATGGGGGGTCCTACGAGCAGTACTTC	CASSHPDGGSYEQYF
TRBJ1-2	.	.	TRBV27	TGTGCCAGCAGTTTATCCCCCCGGACAGCGGACGGCTACACCTTC	CASSLSPRTADGYTF
TRBJ2-7	.	TRBD2	TRBV7-9	TGTGCCAGCAGCTCCCTAGCGGGAGTAGGAGAGCAGTACTTC	CASSSLAGVGEQYF
TRBJ1-2	few	.	TRBV6-1	TGTGCCAGCAGTGAAAGGGGAGGGACTAGCTATGGCTACACCTTC	CASSERGGTSYGYTF
TRBJ2-1	.	TRBD2	TRBV30	TGTGCCTGGAGTGTATTGGCTAGCGGAGGCCGATACAATGAGCAGTTCTTC	CAWSVLASGGRYNEQFF
TRBJ2-1	.	TRBD2	TRBV7-3	TGTGCCAGCAGCTTACCGGGACTAGGTGTAAATGAGCAGTTCTTC	CASSLPGLGVNEQFF
TRBJ1-2	.	TRBD1	TRBV10-3	TGTGCCAGCAGCGGGACAGGATATGGCTACACCTTC	CASSGTGYGYTF
TRBJ1-1	.	TRBD1	TRBV4-1	TGCGCCAGCAGCCACACCCGGGGACAGTCCTTT	CASSHTRGQSF
TRBJ2-5	few	.	TRBV6-6	TGTGCCAGCAGTTACGGGGTACAAGAGACCCAGTACTTC	CASSYGVQETQYF
TRBJ2-3	.	.	TRBV5-1	TGCGCCAGCAGCTTGAGAGATACGCAGTATTTT	CASSLRDTQYF
TRBJ2-4	.	.	TRBV7-8	TGTGCCAGCAGCGGGACGAATGGCATTCAGTACTTC	CASSGTNGIQYF
TRBJ1-2	.	.	TRBV11-2	TGTGCCAGCAGCCTCGATTCCCCCGGCTACACCTTC	CASSLDSPGYTF
TRBJ2-1	.	.	TRBV5-1	TGCGCCAGCAGCTTGGCCGGTCCCAGCTCCTACAATGAGCAGTTCTTC	CASSLAGPSSYNEQFF
TRBJ2-2	.	.	TRBV7-3	TGTGCCAGCAGCTTAGGGTTTGTCACCGGGGAGCTGTTTTTT	CASSLGFVTGELFF
TRBJ1-1	few	.	TRBV11-1	TGTGCCAGCAGCTTTTCCAGGGGACGGAACACTGAAGCTTTCTTT	CASSFSRGRNTEAFF
TRBJ2-1	.	.	TRBV19	TGTGCCAGTAGTAGGGGGTCGGCTTACAATGAGCAGTTCTTC	CASSRGSAYNEQFF
TRBJ2-1	few	TRBD2	TRBV2	TGTGCCAGCAGTGTTGCGGGGGGTTCCTACAATGAGCAGTTCTTC	CASSVAGGSYNEQFF
TRBJ2-7	.	TRBD1	TRBV27	TGTGCCAGCAGGCGGTCCGGGACAGGGGCCTACGAGCAGTACTTC	CASRRSGTGAYEQYF
TRBJ1-1	.	TRBD1	TRBV5-1	TGCGCCAGCAGCCCCGGGGACAGGGAGAACACTGAAGCTTTCTTT	CASSPGDRENTEAFF
TRBJ1-2	.	.	TRBV6-1	TGTGCCAGCAGTATGGGGCTTGGCTACACCTTC	CASSMGLGYTF
TRBJ2-5	few	.	TRBV29-1	TGCAGCGTTGACACCCAAGAGACCCAGTACTTC	CSVDTQETQYF
TRBJ2-1	.	.	TRBV29-1	TGCAGCGTCCGGGCTGGCTCCTACAATGAGCAGTTCTTC	CSVRAGSYNEQFF
TRBJ2-2	.	.	TRBV27	TGTGCCAGCAGTTCCGCAGGGGCCCTCACCGGGGAGCTGTTTTTT	CASSSAGALTGELFF
TRBJ1-1	few	TRBD1	TRBV29-1	TGCAGCGTATTAGACAGGGGACGTACTGAAGCTTTCTTT	CSVLDRGRTEAFF
TRBJ1-4	.	.	TRBV7-8	TGTGCCAGCAGCTCCGGGACCCGTAATGAAAAACTGTTTTTT	CASSSGTRNEKLFF
TRBJ2-2	.	.	TRBV30	TGTGCCTGGAGAGAAGCAGGGCGTACCGGGGAGCTGTTTTTT	CAWREAGRTGELFF
TRBJ2-6	few	.	TRBV30	TGTGCCTGGAGTGCTCATTTAAACGTCCTGACTTTC	CAWSAHLNVLTF
TRBJ2-1	.	TRBD2	TRBV6-1	TGTGCCAGCAGCGATAAAAATAGCGGGAGGAATGAGCAGTTCTTC	CASSDKNSGRNEQFF
TRBJ1-1	.	.	TRBV30	TGTGCCTGGATCAGGGTGAACACTGAAGCTTTCTTT	CAWIRVNTEAFF
TRBJ2-3	.	.	TRBV4-3	TGCGCCAGCAGCCACAGGACGCATGGGGTGAATACGCAGTATTTT	CASSHRTHGVNTQYF
TRBJ2-3	.	.	TRBV28	TGTGCCAGCAGTTTGCCTCGTTATACGCAGTATTTT	CASSLPRYTQYF
TRBJ1-5	once	TRBD1	TRBV6-5	TGTGCCAGCAGCTGGGACAGAAATCAGCCCCAGCATTTT	CASSWDRNQPQHF
TRBJ2-6	.	.	TRBV4-3	TGCGCCAGCAGCCCTAAGCAGGGTTCAGGGGTAACCGGGGCCAACGTCCTGACTTTC	CASSPKQGSGVTGANVLTF
TRBJ2-2	.	TRBD2	TRBV5-1	TGCGCCAGCAGCGGAAAGGGGACTAGCGGGAGTCGTTACGGGGAGCTGTTTTTT	CASSGKGTSGSRYGELFF
TRBJ2-1	.	.	TRBV20-1	TGCAGTGCTGCTCGGGACAATGAGCAGTTCTTC	CSAARDNEQFF
TRBJ2-1	.	.	TRBV6-5	TGTGCCAGCAGTTTCGAAGGAAGCACCGAGCAGTTCTTC	CASSFEGSTEQFF
TRBJ2-3	.	.	TRBV6-4	TGTGCCAGCAGTTTGGGTCGCACAGATACGCAGTATTTT	CASSLGRTDTQYF
TRBJ2-5	.	.	TRBV7-9	TGTGCCAGCAGCTTAGGATTAGCGTCAGAGACCCAGTACTTC	CASSLGLASETQYF
TRBJ1-4	.	.	TRBV5-1	TGCGCCAGCAGCCGTGGTGACTCTGATGAAAAACTGTTTTTT	CASSRGDSDEKLFF
TRBJ1-1	.	.	TRBV18	TGTGCCAGCTCACACCCGAACACTGAAGCTTTCTTT	CASSHPNTEAFF
TRBJ1-2	few	.	TRBV29-1	TGCAGCGTCTCGACAATCGGGGACAGCTACACCTTC	CSVSTIGDSYTF
TRBJ2-7	few	.	TRBV5-1	TGCGCCAGCAGCTTCGCCTACGAGCAGTACTTC	CASSFAYEQYF
TRBJ2-7	.	.	TRBV9	TGTGCCAGCAGCGTAGCGGGAAGGAACGAGCAGTACTTC	CASSVAGRNEQYF
TRBJ2-7	.	.	TRBV7-2	TGTGCCAGCAGGAAAGGGGTCTACGAGCAGTACTTC	CASRKGVYEQYF
TRBJ1-1	.	.	TRBV4-2	TGTGCCAGCACCCCCCTCGACCGAGCCGGAAACACTGAAGCTTTCTTT	CASTPLDRAGNTEAFF
TRBJ1-2	.	TRBD1	TRBV27	TGTGCCAGCAGACCCTACGGGACAGGGAAAGGTGGCTACACCTTC	CASRPYGTGKGGYTF
TRBJ2-2	.	.	TRBV30	TGTGCCTGGGGGCAGATACCCTACACCGGGGAGCTGTTTTTT	CAWGQIPYTGELFF
TRBJ2-2	few	.	TRBV7-2	TGTGCCAGCAGTTGGACTCCTAACACCGGGGAGCTGTTTTTT	CASSWTPNTGELFF